This T cell receptor (beta chain) was recovered during a study of T cells in Graves' hyperthyroidism and ophthalmopathy. The table lists this clonotype with a few counts. Extraction of PBMCs used roughly 9.4 ml of fresh peripheral blood. TCR beta CDR3 region amplification was performed from RNA transcripts. HTBI primers were used for first-round RT-PCR of the TCR CDR3. TCRdb redid the calling of the multiplex PCR reads with MiXCR, one entry per CDR3 protein. The profile covers more than 500,000 distinct CDR3 sequences, with approximately 15% appearing a single time and about 4.5% taken by the ten largest. The sequenced sample was blood. The source of this sequence is a woman between 35 and 50 years old with Graves' ophthalmopathy.

The CDR3 spells CASSLGGINEQYF. CDR3 coding DNA: TGTGCCAGTAGTTTAGGGGGCATCAACGAGCAGTACTTC. J is TRBJ2-7 and V is TRBV19; 7 bases fit TRBD1. The CDR3 extends over 13 amino acids. Germline trimming cut 5 bases from V and 5 bases from J; bases unmatched to any gene: 6. Per the germline V gene, CDR1 is LNHDA and CDR2 is SQIVND (reference sequence).